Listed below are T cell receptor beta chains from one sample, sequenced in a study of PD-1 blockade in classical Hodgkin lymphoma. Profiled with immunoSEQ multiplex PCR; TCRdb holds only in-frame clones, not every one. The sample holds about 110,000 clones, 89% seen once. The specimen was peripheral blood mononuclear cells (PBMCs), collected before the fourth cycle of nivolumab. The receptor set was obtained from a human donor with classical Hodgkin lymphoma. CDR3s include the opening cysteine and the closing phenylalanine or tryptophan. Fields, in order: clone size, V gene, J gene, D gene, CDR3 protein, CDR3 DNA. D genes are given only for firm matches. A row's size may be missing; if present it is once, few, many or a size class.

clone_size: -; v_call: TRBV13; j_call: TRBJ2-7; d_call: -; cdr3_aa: CASSFQTGEGVEQYF; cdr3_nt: TGTGCCAGCAGCTTCCAGACAGGGGAGGGGGTCGAGCAGTACTTC
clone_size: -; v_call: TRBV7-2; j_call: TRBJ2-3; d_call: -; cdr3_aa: CASSLDGPLDTQYF; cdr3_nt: TGTGCCAGCAGCTTAGACGGGCCTCTAGATACGCAGTATTTT
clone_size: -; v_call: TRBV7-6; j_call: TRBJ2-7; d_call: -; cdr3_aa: CASSNRGGYEQYF; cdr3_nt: TGTGCCAGCAGCAACAGGGGGGGCTACGAGCAGTACTTC
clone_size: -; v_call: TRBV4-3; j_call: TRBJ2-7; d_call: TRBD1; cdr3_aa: CASSQATGAGYEQYF; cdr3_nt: TGCGCCAGCAGCCAAGCGACAGGGGCGGGATACGAGCAGTACTTC
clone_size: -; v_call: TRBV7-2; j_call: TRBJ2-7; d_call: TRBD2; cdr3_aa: CASSPLRLAQRYEQYF; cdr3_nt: TGTGCCAGCAGCCCGCTCCGACTAGCGCAACGGTACGAGCAGTACTTC
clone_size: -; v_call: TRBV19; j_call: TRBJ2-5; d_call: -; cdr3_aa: CASSMGETQYF; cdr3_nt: TGTGCCAGTAGTATGGGTGAGACCCAGTACTTC
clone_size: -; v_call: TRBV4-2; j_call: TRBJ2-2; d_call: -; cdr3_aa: CASSQAPAGELFF; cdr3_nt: TGTGCCAGTAGCCAGGCGCCGGCTGGGGAGCTGTTTTTT
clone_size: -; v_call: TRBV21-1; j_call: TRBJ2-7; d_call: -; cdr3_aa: CASSKGVPGLTYEQYF; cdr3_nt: TGTGCCAGCAGCAAAGGTGTTCCGGGACTAACCTACGAGCAGTACTTC
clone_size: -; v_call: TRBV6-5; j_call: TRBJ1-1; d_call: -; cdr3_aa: CASSYFRELNTEAFF; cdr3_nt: TGTGCCAGCAGTTACTTTAGAGAGTTGAACACTGAAGCTTTCTTT
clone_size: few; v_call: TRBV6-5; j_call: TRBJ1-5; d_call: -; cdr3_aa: CASKIGFASNQPQHF; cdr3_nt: TGTGCCAGCAAAATAGGTTTTGCTAGCAATCAGCCCCAGCATTTT